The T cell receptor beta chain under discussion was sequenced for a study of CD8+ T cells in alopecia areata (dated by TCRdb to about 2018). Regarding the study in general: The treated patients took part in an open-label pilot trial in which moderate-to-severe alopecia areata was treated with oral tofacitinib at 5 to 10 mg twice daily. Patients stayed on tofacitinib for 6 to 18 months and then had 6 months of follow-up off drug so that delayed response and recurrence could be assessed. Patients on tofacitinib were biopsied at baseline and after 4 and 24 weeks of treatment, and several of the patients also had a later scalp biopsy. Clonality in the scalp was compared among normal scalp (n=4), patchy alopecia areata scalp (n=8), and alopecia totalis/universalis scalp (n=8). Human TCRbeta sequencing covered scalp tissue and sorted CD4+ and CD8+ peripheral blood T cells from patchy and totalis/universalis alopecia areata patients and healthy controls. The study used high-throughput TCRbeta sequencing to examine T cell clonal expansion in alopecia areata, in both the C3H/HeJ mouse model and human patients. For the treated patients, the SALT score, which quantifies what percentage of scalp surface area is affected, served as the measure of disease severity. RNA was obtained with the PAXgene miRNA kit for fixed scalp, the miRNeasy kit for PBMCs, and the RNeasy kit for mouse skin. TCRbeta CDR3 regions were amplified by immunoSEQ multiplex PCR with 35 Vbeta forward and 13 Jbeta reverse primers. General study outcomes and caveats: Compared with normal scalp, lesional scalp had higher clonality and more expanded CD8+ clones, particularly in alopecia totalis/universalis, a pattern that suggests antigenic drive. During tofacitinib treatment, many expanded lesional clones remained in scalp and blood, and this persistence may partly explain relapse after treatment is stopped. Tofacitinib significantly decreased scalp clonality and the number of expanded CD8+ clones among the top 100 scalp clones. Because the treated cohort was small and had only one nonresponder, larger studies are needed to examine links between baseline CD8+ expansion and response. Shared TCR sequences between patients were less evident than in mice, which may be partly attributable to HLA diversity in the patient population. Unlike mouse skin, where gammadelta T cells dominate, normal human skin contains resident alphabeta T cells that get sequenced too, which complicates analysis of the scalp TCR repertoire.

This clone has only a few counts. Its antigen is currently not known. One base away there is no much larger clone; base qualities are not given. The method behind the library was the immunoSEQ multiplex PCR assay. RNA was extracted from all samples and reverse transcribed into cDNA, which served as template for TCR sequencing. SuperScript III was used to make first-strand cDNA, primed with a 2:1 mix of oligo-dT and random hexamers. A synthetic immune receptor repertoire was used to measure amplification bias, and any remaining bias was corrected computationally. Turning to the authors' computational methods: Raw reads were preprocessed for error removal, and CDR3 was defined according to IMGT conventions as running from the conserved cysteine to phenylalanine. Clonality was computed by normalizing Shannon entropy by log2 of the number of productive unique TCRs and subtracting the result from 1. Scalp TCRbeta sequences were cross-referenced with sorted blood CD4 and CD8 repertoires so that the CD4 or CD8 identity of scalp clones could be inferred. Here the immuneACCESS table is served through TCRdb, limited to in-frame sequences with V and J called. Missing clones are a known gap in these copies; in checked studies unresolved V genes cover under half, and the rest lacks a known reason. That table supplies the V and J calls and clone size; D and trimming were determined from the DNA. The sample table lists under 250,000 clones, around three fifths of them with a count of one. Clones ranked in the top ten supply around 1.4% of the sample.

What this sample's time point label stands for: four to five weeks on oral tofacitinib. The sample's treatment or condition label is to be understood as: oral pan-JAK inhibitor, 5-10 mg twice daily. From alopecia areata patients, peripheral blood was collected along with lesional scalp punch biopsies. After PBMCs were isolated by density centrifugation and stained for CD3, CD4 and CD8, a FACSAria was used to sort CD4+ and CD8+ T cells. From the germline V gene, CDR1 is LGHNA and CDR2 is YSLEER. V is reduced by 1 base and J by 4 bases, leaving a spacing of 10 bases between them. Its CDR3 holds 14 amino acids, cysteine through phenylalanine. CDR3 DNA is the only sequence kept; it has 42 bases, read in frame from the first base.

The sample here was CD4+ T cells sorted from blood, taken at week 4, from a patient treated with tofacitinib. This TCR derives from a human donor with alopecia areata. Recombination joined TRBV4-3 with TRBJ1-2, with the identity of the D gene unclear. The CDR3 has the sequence CASSQGIDFYGYTF. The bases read TGCGCCAGCAGCCAAGGAATAGATTTCTATGGCTACACCTTC.